What follows is one TCR beta chain and its context. Its antigen target is currently unknown. No much larger clone is present one base from it, and per-base qualities are unavailable. This entry is derived from a study of blood T cell repertoires in COVID-19 (dated by TCRdb to 2018 to 2020). Regarding the research as a whole: Collaborator samples came from the United States, Italy and Spain and covered acute and convalescent phases of COVID-19. The material from the prospective study consisted of cDNA or gDNA derived from T cells, B-cell-depleted T cells, or PBMCs. The repertoires were made available in a free public database intended to serve as a resource for research on the immune response to SARS-CoV-2. Samples were obtained from the ongoing ImmuneRACE study (first 160 participants) and from over 1,000 subjects provided by 6 global collaborators. Nearly every sample came with metadata listing a de-identified subject ID, COVID-19 status, age in years and sex. HLA class I and class II types, where available, came from metadata supplied by the sample provider rather than from assay-based typing. Subjects who had been exposed to COVID-19, were actively infected with it, or had recovered from it provided the deeply sampled blood TCRbeta repertoires that made up the dataset.

The paper's findings and limits, for the study overall: The amount of clinical and demographic metadata varied by source and participant and was provided uncurated.

The CDR3 contains 14 residues, cysteine and phenylalanine counted. This entry keeps only the CDR3 DNA: 42 bases, framed from base 1. For CDR1 and CDR2, the germline V gene (reference sequence) lists LNHDA and SQIVND. V lost 6 bases and J lost 5 bases; the stretch between them is 14 bases long. Each collaborating institution followed its own protocols to collect whole blood in K2EDTA tubes. For TCRbeta analysis, collaborators shipped samples as frozen whole blood, isolated PBMCs, or DNA extracted from either of those sample types. TCRbeta CDR3 regions were amplified from genomic DNA using the immunoSEQ Assay, a bias-controlled multiplex PCR. For the original study's pipeline: The number of nucleated cells in each sample was estimated by amplification of reference gene primers within the assay. Sequence reads were collapsed and filtered to measure the absolute abundance of every unique TCRbeta CDR3 rearrangement. For each sample, productive Simpson clonality was calculated as the square root of Simpson's diversity index over productive rearrangements. TCRdb took this table from immuneACCESS and kept in-frame rearrangements with V and J called. Such tables lack part of the clones; where checked against another copy, unresolved V genes explain under half of the gap, and the rest is unexplained. V and J calls and clone size are those listed in that table; D and trimming were worked out from the DNA. The sample table holds nearly 50,000 clones, of which about 85% were seen once. The top ten clonotypes cover approximately 14% of the sample.

The sequenced sample consisted of peripheral blood. This sequence was found in a human donor in a cohort sampled during active COVID-19. This chain joins TRBV19 to TRBJ1-5, with a weak D call of TRBD1 (5 bases match). The DNA sequence is as follows: TGTGCCAGTAGGCCTCCAGGGTCGGATCAGCCCCAGCATTTT. The translation is CASRPPGSDQPQHF.